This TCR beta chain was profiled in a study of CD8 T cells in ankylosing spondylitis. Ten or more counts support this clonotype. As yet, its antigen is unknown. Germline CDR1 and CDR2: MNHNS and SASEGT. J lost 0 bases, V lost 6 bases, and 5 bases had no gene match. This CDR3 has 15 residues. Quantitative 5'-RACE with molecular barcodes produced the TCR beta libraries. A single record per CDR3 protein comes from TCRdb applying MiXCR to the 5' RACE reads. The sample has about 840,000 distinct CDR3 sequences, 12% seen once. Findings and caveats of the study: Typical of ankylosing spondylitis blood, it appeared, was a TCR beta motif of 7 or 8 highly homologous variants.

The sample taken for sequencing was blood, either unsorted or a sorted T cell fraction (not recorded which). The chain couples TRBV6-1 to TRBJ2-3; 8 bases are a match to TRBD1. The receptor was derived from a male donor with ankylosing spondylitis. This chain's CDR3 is CASRNRGYSTDTQYF. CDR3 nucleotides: TGTGCCAGCAGAAACAGGGGGTATAGCACAGATACGCAGTATTTT.